This T cell receptor beta chain was recorded in a study of T cell repertoires in cytomegalovirus infection (dated by TCRdb to between 2018 and 2020). A note on the overall study: The HLA type of each donor mattered for the analysis, because public TCR beta signatures pointed to carriage of CMV infection along with the matching HLA type. General findings and caveats noted by the study authors: The ex vivo response was dominated by HLA-C-restricted CMV-specific TCR beta clonotypes, and the single most frequent clonotype in two of eight donors was supplied by these HLA-C-restricted clonotypes. Carriers of CMV infection plus the relevant HLA type were discriminated by the cumulative frequency of public TCR beta family members in the study cohort and in an independent approximately 400-donor cohort.

This clonotype was observed a few times. Its antigen is still unknown. No base quality information exists; no much larger clone differs at one position. For CDR1 and CDR2, the germline V gene (reference sequence) lists LNHNV and YYDKDF. From its cysteine to its phenylalanine, the CDR3 spans 14 amino acids. Only the CDR3 DNA stays, 42 bases, in frame from base 1. V gives up 0 bases and J gives up 13 bases, and the segment between their germline ends measures 17 bases. The data were produced on an Illumina HiSeq 1500. TCRdb handled the public reads itself, with Q25 trimming in fastp and clone calling in MiXCR, and kept productive beta chains. Every CDR3 protein is listed once, alongside the most common genes and DNA of its rows. The sample table holds roughly 320,000 distinct CDR3 sequences, of which around a tenth were seen once. Of the sample, about 4.5% is held by the ten largest clones.

Recombination connected TRBV15 to TRBJ2-3, with the D call perhaps TRBD1 or TRBD2, as 6 bases match in each case. The sequenced sample was PBMCs. This receptor was identified in a human donor in good health (CMV status not recorded). Some clones in this sample may be carry-over from other donors' samples. The sequence in DNA is TGTGCCACCAGCAGAGAAGTGGACGGGGGCCGGGAGTATTTT. This is translated as CATSREVDGGREYF.